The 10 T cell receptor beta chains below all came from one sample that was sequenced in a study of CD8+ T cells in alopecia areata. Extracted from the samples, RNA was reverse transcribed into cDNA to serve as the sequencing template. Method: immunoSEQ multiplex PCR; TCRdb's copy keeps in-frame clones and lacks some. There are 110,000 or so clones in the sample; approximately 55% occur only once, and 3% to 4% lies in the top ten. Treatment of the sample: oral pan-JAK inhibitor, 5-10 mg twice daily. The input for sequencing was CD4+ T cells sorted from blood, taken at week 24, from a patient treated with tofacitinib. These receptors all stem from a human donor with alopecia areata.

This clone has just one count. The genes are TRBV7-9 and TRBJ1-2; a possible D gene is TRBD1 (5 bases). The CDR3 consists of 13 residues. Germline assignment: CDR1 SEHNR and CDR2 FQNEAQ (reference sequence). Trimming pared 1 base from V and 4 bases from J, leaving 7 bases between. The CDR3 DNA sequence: TGTGCCAGCAGCTTAGAAGGGGCCTATGGCTACACCTTC. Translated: CASSLEGAYGYTF. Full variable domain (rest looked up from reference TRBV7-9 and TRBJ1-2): DTGVSQNPRHKITKRGQNVTFRCDPISEHNRLYWYRQTLGQGPEFLTYFQNEAQLEKSRLLSDRFSAERPKGSFSTLEIQRTEQGDSAMYLCASSLEGAYGYTFGSGTRLTVV.

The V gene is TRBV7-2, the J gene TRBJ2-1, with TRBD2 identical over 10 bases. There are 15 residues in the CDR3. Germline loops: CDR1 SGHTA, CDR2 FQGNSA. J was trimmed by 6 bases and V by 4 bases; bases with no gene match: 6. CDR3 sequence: CASSSQRGGLNEQFF. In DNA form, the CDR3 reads TGTGCCAGCAGCTCTCAGCGGGGGGGCCTCAATGAGCAGTTCTTC.

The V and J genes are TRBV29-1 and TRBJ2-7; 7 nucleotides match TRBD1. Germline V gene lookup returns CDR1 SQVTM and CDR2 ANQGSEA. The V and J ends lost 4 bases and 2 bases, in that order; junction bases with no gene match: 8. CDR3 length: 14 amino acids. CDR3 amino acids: CSVGLTGIPYEQYF. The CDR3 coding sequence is TGCAGCGTTGGATTGACAGGGATCCCCTACGAGCAGTACTTC.

In DNA, the CDR3 is TGCGCCAGCAGCCTAACAGGGGCGGAAGATACGCAGTATTTT. Amino acid sequence: CASSLTGAEDTQYF. The genes are TRBV5-1 and TRBJ2-3, with 7 nucleotides matching TRBD1. The CDR3 runs 14 residues. CDR1 SGHRS and CDR2 YFSETQ come from the germline V gene. The V segment lost 4 bases and the J segment 5 bases; nucleotides outside the gene matches: 7.

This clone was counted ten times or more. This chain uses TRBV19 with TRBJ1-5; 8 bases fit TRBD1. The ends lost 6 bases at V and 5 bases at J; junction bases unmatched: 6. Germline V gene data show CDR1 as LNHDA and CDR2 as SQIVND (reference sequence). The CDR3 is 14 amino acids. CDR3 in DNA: TGTGCCAGTAGGGGACAGGCCGTCTATCAGCCCCAGCATTTT. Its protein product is CASRGQAVYQPQHF. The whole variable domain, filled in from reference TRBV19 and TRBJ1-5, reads DGGITQSPKYLFRKEGQNVTLSCEQNLNHDAMYWYRQDPGQGLRLIYYSQIVNDFQKGDIAEGYSVSREKKESFPLTVTSAQKNPTAFYLCASRGQAVYQPQHFGDGTRLSIL.

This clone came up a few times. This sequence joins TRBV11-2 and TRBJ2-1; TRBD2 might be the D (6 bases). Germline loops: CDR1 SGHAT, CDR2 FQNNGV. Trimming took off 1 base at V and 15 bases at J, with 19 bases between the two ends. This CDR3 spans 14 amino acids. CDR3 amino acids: CASSLGAGIPDPFF. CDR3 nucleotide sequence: TGTGCCAGCAGCTTAGGGGCGGGGATACCTGATCCGTTCTTC.

This chain's CDR3 is CATSRDRGSLYNEQFF. The CDR3, as DNA: TGTGCCACCAGCAGAGATCGGGGGTCCCTATACAATGAGCAGTTCTTC. The chain couples TRBV15 to TRBJ2-1; D is perhaps TRBD2 (6 bases). Trimming took off 0 bases at V and 4 bases at J, with 13 bases between the two ends. The CDR3 spans 16 residues. Looked up from germline, CDR1 is LNHNV and CDR2 is YYDKDF (reference sequence). Supplemented by reference TRBV15 and TRBJ2-1, the full variable domain reads DAMVIQNPRYQVTQFGKPVTLSCSQTLNHNVMYWYQQKSSQAPKLLFHYYDKDFNNEADTPDNFQSRRPNTSFCFLDIRSPGLGDTAMYLCATSRDRGSLYNEQFFGPGTRLTVL.

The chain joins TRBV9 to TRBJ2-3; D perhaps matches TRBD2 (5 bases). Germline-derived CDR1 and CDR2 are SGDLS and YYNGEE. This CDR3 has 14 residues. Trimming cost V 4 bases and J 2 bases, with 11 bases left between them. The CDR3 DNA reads TGTGCCAGCAGCACCCGGGGTGACACAGATACGCAGTATTTT. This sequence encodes CASSTRGDTDTQYF. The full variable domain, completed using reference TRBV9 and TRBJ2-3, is DSGVTQTPKHLITATGQRVTLRCSPRSGDLSVYWYQQSLDQGLQFLIQYYNGEERAKGNILERFSAQQFPDLHSELNLSSLELGDSALYFCASSTRGDTDTQYFGPGTRLTVL.

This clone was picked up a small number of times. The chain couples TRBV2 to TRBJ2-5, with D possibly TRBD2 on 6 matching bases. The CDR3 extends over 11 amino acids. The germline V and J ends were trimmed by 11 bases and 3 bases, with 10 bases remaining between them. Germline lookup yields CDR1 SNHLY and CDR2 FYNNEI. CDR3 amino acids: CAGGTEETQYF. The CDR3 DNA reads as TGTGCCGGAGGGACGGAAGAGACCCAGTACTTC.

CDR3 nucleotides: TGTGCCAGCAGCTTAGCTCAGGGGTCTGGGGCCAACGTCCTGACTTTC. It translates to CASSLAQGSGANVLTF. The genes are TRBV7-9 and TRBJ2-6, with D perhaps TRBD1 (6 bases). CDR3 length: 16 residues. V lost 0 bases, J lost 1 base, and 7 bases lay in between. The V gene's germline CDR1 is SEHNR and CDR2 FQNEAQ (reference sequence). Filled out from reference TRBV7-9 and TRBJ2-6, the complete variable domain reads DTGVSQNPRHKITKRGQNVTFRCDPISEHNRLYWYRQTLGQGPEFLTYFQNEAQLEKSRLLSDRFSAERPKGSFSTLEIQRTEQGDSAMYLCASSLAQGSGANVLTFGAGSRLTVL.